This TCR beta chain was recorded in a study of blood T cell repertoires in COVID-19. Study summary: COVID-19 samples, acute and convalescent, were from the United States, Italy and Spain. Sample material is recorded as cDNA or gDNA derived from T cells, B-cell-depleted T cells, or PBMCs.

Original processing methods: Amplifying reference gene primers gave estimates of nucleated cell counts. Produced via immunoSEQ multiplex PCR; TCRdb's table is partial and in-frame only. That table gives V, J and clone size, and the DNA gave D and trimming. The sample yields over 95,000 clones, roughly 84% seen once. The sequence derives from a woman aged 55-69 years with acute or convalescent COVID-19. Sequenced input: peripheral blood.

CDR3 sequence reads: CASSYPNSNQPQHF. CDR3 bases: TGTGCCAGCAGTTACCCCAATAGCAATCAGCCCCAGCATTTT. The chain recombines TRBV6-5 with TRBJ1-5; the D is unclear. The CDR3 extends over 14 amino acids. Germline loops: CDR1 MNHEY, CDR2 SVGAGI. The ends were cut back, 2 bases at V and 0 bases at J, with 5 bases in the middle.